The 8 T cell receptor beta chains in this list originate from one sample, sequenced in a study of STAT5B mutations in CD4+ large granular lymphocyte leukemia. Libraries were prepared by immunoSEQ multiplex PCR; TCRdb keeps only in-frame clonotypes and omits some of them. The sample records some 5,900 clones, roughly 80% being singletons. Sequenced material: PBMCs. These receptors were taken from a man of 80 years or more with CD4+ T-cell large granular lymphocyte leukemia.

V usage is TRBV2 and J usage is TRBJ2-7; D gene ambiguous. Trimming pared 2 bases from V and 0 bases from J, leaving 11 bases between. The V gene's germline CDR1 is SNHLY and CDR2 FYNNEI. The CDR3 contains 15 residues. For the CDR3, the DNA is TGTGCCAGCAGTGAAAGGGCCCTAAGCTCCTACGAGCAGTACTTC. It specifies CASSERALSSYEQYF.

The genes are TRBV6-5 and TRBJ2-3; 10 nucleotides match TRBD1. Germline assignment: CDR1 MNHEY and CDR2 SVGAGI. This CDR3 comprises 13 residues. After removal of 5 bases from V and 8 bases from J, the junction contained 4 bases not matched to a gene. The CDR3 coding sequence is TGTGCCAGCAGTGACGGACAGGGGGGTACGCAGTATTTT. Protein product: CASSDGQGGTQYF.

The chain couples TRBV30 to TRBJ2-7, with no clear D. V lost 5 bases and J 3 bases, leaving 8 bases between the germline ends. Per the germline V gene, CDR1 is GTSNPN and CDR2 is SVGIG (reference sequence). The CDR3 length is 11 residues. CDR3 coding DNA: TGTGCCTGGGCTGATGACTACGAGCAGTACTTC. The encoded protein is CAWADDYEQYF.

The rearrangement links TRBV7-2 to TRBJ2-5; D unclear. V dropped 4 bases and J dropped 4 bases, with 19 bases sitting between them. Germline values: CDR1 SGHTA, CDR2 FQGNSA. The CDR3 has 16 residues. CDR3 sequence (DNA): TGTGCCAGCAGCTCAAACCCCCCCTCTAGACGAGAGACCCAGTACTTC. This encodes CASSSNPPSRRETQYF.

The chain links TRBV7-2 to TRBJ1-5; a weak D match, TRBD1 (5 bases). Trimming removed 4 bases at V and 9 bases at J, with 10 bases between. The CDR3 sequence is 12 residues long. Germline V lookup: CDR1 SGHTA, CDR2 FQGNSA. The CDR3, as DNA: TGTGCCAGCAGCTCCCGGGGGTGGCCCCAGCATTTT. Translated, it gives CASSSRGWPQHF.

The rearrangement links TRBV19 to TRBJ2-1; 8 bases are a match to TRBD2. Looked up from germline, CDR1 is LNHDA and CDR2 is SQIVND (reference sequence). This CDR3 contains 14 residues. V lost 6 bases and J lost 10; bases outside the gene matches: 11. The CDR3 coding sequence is TGTGCCAGTAGCACCGGACTAGCCGGAGTGGAGCAGTTCTTC. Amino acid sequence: CASSTGLAGVEQFF.

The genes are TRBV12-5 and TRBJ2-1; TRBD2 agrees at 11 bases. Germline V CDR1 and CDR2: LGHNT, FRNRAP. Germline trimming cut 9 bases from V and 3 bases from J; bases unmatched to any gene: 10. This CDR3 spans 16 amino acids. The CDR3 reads CASTPQGTSGYNEQFF. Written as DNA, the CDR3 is TGTGCTAGCACCCCCCAGGGGACTAGCGGCTACAATGAGCAGTTCTTC. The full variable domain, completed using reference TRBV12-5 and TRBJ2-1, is DARVTQTPRHKVTEMGQEVTMRCQPILGHNTVFWYRQTMMQGLELLAYFRNRAPLDDSGMPKDRFSAEMPDATLATLKIQPSEPRDSAVYFCASTPQGTSGYNEQFFGPGTRLTVL.

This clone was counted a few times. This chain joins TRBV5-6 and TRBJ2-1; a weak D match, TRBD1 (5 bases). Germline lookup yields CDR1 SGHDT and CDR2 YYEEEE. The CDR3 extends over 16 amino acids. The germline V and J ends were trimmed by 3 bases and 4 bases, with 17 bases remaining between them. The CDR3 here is CASSSTTGQGYNEQFF. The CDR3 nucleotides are TGTGCCAGCAGCTCTACAACCGGGCAGGGATACAATGAGCAGTTCTTC.